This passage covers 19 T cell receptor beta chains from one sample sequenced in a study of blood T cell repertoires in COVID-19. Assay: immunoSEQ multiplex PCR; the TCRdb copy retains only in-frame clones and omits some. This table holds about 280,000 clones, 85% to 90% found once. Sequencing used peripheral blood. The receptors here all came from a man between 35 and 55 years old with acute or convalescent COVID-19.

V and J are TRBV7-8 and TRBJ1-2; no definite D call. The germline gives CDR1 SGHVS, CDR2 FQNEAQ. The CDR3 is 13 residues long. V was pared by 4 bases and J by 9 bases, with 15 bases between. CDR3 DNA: TGTGCCAGCAGCTACAGCGGCGGGTACAGCTACACCTTC. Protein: CASSYSGGYSYTF.

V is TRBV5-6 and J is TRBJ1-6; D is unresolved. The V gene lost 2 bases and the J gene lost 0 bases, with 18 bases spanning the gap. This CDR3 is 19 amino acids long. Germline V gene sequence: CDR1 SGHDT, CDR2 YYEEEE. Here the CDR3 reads CASSFRGWSVGSYNSPLHF. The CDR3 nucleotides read TGTGCCAGCAGCTTTCGGGGTTGGTCCGTAGGCTCCTATAATTCACCCCTCCACTTT.

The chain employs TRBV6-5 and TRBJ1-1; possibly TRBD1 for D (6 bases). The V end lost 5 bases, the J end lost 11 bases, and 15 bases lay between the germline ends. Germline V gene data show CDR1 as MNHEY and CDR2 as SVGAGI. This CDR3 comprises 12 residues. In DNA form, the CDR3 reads TGTGCCAGCAGTCGGCAGGGGATCTGGGCTTTCTTT. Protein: CASSRQGIWAFF.

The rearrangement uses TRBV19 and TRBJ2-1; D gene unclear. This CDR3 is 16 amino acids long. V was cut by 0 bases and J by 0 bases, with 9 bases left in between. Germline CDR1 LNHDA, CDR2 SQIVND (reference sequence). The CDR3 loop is CASSIDWRNSYNEQFF. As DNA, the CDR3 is TGTGCCAGTAGTATAGATTGGCGGAACTCCTACAATGAGCAGTTCTTC.

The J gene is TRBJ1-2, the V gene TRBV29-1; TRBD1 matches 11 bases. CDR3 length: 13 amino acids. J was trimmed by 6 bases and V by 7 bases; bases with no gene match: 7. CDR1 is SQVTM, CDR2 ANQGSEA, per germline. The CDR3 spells CSAERTGGNGYTF. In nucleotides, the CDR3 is TGCAGCGCCGAAAGGACAGGGGGCAATGGCTACACCTTC.

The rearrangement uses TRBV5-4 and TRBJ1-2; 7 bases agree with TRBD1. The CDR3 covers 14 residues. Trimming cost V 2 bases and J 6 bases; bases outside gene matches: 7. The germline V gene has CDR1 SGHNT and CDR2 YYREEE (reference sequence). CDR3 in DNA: TGTGCCAGCAGCTTAGGGGGCAGGCCTAATGGCTACACCTTC. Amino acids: CASSLGGRPNGYTF.

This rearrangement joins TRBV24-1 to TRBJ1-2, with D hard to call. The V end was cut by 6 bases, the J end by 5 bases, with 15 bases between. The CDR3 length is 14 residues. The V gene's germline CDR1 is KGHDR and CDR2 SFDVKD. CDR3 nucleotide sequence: TGTGCCACCAGTCCCTACGGAGGTTGGTATGGCTACACCTTC. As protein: CATSPYGGWYGYTF.

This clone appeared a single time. CDR3 nucleotide sequence: TGTGCCAGCAGTTCAATTCGGACAGGGCTGACCTACGAGCAGTACTTC. It encodes CASSSIRTGLTYEQYF. The J gene is TRBJ2-7, the V gene TRBV6-5, with TRBD1 matching 8 bases. CDR1 and CDR2 from the germline V gene are MNHEY and SVGAGI. The length of the CDR3 is 16 residues. V was clipped by 4 bases and J by 2 bases; unmatched bases: 10.

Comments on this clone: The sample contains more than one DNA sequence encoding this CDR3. The CDR3 nucleotides are TGTGCCAGTAGTCGGATCTACAGGGTAAAAAACACTGAAGCTTTCTTT. This gives the protein CASSRIYRVKNTEAFF. V gene TRBV19 combines with J gene TRBJ1-1; maybe TRBD1 (6 bases). Germline V CDR1 and CDR2: LNHDA, SQIVND (reference sequence). This CDR3 has 16 residues. The V and J ends lost 5 bases and 2 bases respectively, with 18 bases between them.

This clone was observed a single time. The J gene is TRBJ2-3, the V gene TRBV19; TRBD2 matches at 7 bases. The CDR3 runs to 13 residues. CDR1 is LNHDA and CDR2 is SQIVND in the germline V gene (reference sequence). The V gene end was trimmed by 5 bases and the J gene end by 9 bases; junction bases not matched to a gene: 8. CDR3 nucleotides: TGTGCCAGTAGTGGGGAGGGGAGTGGGACGCAGTATTTT. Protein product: CASSGEGSGTQYF.

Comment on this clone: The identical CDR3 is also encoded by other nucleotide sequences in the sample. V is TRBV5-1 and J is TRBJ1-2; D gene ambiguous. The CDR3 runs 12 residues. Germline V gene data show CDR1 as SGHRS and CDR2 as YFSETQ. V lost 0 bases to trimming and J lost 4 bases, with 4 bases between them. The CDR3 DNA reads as TGCGCCAGCAGCTTGGCGGGCTATGGCTACACCTTC. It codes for CASSLAGYGYTF.

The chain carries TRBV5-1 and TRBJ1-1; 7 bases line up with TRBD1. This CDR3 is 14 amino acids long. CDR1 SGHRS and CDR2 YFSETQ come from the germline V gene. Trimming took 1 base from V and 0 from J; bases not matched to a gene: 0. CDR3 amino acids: CASSLQGVNTEAFF. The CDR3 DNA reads TGCGCCAGCAGCTTGCAGGGGGTGAACACTGAAGCTTTCTTT.

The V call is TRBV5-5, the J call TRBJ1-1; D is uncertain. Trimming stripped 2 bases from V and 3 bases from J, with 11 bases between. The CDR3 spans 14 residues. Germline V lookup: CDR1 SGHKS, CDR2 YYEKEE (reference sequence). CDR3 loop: CASSFQPEDTEAFF. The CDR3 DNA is TGTGCCAGCAGCTTTCAACCGGAGGACACTGAAGCTTTCTTT.

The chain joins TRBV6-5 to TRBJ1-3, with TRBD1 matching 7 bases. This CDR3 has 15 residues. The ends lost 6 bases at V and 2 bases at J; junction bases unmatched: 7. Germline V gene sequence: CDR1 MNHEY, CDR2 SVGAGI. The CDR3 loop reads CASRLQGMPGNTIYF. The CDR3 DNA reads TGTGCCAGCAGACTACAGGGGATGCCTGGAAACACCATATATTTT.

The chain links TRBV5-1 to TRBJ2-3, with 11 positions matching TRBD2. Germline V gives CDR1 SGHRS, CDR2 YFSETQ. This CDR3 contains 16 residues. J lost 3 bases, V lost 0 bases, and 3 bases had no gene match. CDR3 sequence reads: CASSLVAGGMTDTQYF. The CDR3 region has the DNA TGCGCCAGCAGCTTGGTAGCGGGGGGGATGACAGATACGCAGTATTTT. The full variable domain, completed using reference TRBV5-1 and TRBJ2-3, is KAGVTQTPRYLIKTRGQQVTLSCSPISGHRSVSWYQQTPGQGLQFLFEYFSETQRNKGNFPGRFSGRQFSNSRSEMNVSTLELGDSALYLCASSLVAGGMTDTQYFGPGTRLTVL.

The CDR3 coding sequence is TGTGCCAGCAGCGTTACAGGGGATCGAGGTGAAAAACTGTTTTTT. Its protein product is CASSVTGDRGEKLFF. This chain joins TRBV5-6 and TRBJ1-4; TRBD1 agrees at 7 bases. The CDR3 is 15 residues long. CDR1 is SGHDT and CDR2 is YYEEEE in the germline V gene. With 4 bases clipped from V and 7 bases from J, the junction kept 10 bases outside the gene matches.

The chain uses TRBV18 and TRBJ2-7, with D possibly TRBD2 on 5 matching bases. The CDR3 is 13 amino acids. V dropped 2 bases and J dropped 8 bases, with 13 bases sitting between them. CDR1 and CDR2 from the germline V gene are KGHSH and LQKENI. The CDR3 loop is CASSPELIGKQYF. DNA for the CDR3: TGTGCCAGCTCACCAGAACTCATCGGGAAGCAGTACTTC.

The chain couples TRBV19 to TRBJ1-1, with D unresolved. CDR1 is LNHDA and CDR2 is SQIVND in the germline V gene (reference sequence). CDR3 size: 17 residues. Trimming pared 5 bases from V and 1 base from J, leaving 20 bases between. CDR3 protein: CASSYTVTRIKNTEAFF. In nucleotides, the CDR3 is TGTGCCAGTAGTTATACGGTGACTAGAATAAAGAACACTGAAGCTTTCTTT.

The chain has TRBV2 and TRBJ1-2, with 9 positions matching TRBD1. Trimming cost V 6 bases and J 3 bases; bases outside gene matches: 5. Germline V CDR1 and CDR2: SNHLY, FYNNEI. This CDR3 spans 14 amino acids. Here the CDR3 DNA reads TGTGCCAGCAGAGTACAGGGGGCGGACTATGGCTACACCTTC. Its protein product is CASRVQGADYGYTF.